The rows below give T cell receptor beta chains drawn from one sample of a study of blood T cell repertoires in COVID-19. Clones were read by immunoSEQ multiplex PCR, and TCRdb kept only the in-frame ones, dropping some. Of 100,000 to 150,000 clones listed, around 63% are singletons. Material: peripheral blood. The receptors were sampled from a woman aged 70-85 years with acute or convalescent COVID-19. Each CDR3 is given without its conserved first and last residue.

V gene: TRBV28; J gene: TRBJ2-1; CDR3 protein: ASSPGLAGGLTYNEQF
V gene: TRBV28; J gene: TRBJ1-1; CDR3 protein: ASSRQGIRKNTEAF
V gene: TRBV7-6; J gene: TRBJ2-1; CDR3 protein: ASSLSGGSYNEQF
V gene: TRBV27; J gene: TRBJ2-1; CDR3 protein: ASRLTSGGAYNEQF
V gene: TRBV7-6; J gene: TRBJ2-5; CDR3 protein: ASSLGGQIIGETQY
V gene: TRBV28; J gene: TRBJ1-1; CDR3 protein: ASSSGQRFNTEAF
V gene: TRBV11-2; J gene: TRBJ2-1; CDR3 protein: ASSLATGTSIEQF
V gene: TRBV9; J gene: TRBJ1-2; CDR3 protein: ASSRDRGSYGYT
V gene: TRBV4-1; J gene: TRBJ2-2; CDR3 protein: ASSRGQGDGELF
V gene: TRBV7-2; J gene: TRBJ2-5; CDR3 protein: ASSPQSGEWETQY
V gene: TRBV7-2; J gene: TRBJ1-1; CDR3 protein: ASSLGPLTEAF
V gene: TRBV7-2; J gene: TRBJ2-1; CDR3 protein: ASSLGGGLNNEQF
V gene: TRBV11-3; J gene: TRBJ1-1; CDR3 protein: ASSLTSMNTEAF
V gene: TRBV21-1; J gene: TRBJ1-3; CDR3 protein: ASSRDRDSGNTIY
V gene: TRBV5-8; J gene: TRBJ2-5; CDR3 protein: ASSSGVGQQETQY
V gene: TRBV6-4; J gene: TRBJ1-5; CDR3 protein: ASSDSAGSNQPQH
V gene: TRBV7-9; J gene: TRBJ1-1; CDR3 protein: ASSFITGTGQNTEAF
V gene: TRBV7-6; J gene: TRBJ1-5; CDR3 protein: ASSLGAGRSNQPQH
V gene: TRBV7-2; J gene: TRBJ2-3; CDR3 protein: ASSRTSGQDTQY
V gene: TRBV4-3; J gene: TRBJ1-1; CDR3 protein: ASSQTWGGGDEAF
V gene: TRBV5-1; J gene: TRBJ2-5; CDR3 protein: ASRRGTSGVETQY
V gene: TRBV12-3/TRBV12-4; J gene: TRBJ2-5; CDR3 protein: ASSPGTILY
V gene: TRBV20-1; J gene: TRBJ2-5; CDR3 protein: SAKRGETQY
V gene: TRBV5-4; J gene: TRBJ2-7; CDR3 protein: AFRTGAYEQY
V gene: TRBV3-1/TRBV3-2; J gene: TRBJ2-7; CDR3 protein: AMADRAEY
V gene: TRBV19; J gene: TRBJ1-4; CDR3 protein: ASSKKAGGRTNEKLF
V gene: TRBV19; J gene: TRBJ2-7; CDR3 protein: ASSTGTASYEQY
V gene: TRBV19; J gene: TRBJ2-3; CDR3 protein: ASSRSGTRTDTQY
V gene: TRBV24-1; J gene: TRBJ2-2; CDR3 protein: ATGAAGGNTGELF
V gene: TRBV7-2; J gene: TRBJ2-7; CDR3 protein: ASSLANAGQGQY
V gene: TRBV19; J gene: TRBJ2-5; CDR3 protein: ATGRADQETQY
V gene: TRBV6-5; J gene: TRBJ1-3; CDR3 protein: ASSHEASGNTIY
V gene: TRBV28; J gene: TRBJ2-2; CDR3 protein: ASRSDTGELF
V gene: TRBV19; J gene: TRBJ1-2; CDR3 protein: ASSIGYGNYGYT
V gene: TRBV20-1; J gene: TRBJ2-3; CDR3 protein: SANRGLAQY
V gene: TRBV10-3; J gene: TRBJ2-3; CDR3 protein: AIRGPGQGSADTQY
V gene: TRBV5-1; J gene: TRBJ2-1; CDR3 protein: ASSSRPSGLRYNEQF
V gene: TRBV3-1/TRBV3-2; J gene: TRBJ2-5; CDR3 protein: ASSRESETQY
V gene: TRBV2; J gene: TRBJ2-3; CDR3 protein: ASNVAGADTQY
V gene: TRBV6-5; J gene: TRBJ1-2; CDR3 protein: ATQTGWGGYT
V gene: TRBV6-6; J gene: TRBJ1-1; CDR3 protein: ASSYPGHGGTEAF
V gene: TRBV28; J gene: TRBJ1-2; CDR3 protein: ASSLPPGNYGYT
V gene: TRBV5-4; J gene: TRBJ1-6; CDR3 protein: ASSLDSNNSPLH
V gene: TRBV7-2; J gene: TRBJ1-1; CDR3 protein: ASSAQGPRGGAF
V gene: TRBV6-1; J gene: TRBJ2-1; CDR3 protein: ASSDGTGHKNEQF
V gene: TRBV6-4; J gene: TRBJ2-1; CDR3 protein: ASSGLAGGNEQF
V gene: TRBV7-6; J gene: TRBJ2-7; CDR3 protein: ASSFGQNYEQY
V gene: TRBV28; J gene: TRBJ2-7; CDR3 protein: ASSLEDIEQY
V gene: TRBV13; J gene: TRBJ1-6; CDR3 protein: ASSSGQNNSPLH
V gene: TRBV28; J gene: TRBJ1-2; CDR3 protein: ASSLPAVNYGYT
V gene: TRBV7-3; J gene: TRBJ2-1; CDR3 protein: ASSPEIGLAGRNEQF
V gene: TRBV9; J gene: TRBJ2-1; CDR3 protein: ASSSGQGAYNEQF
V gene: TRBV10-3; J gene: TRBJ2-3; CDR3 protein: AISRDRGSTDTQY
V gene: TRBV6-5; J gene: TRBJ1-2; CDR3 protein: ASSYGVGAYGYT
V gene: TRBV5-1; J gene: TRBJ1-2; CDR3 protein: ASRLDRNYGYT